This is a list of T cell receptor beta chains from one sample in a study of T-cell memory formation after mild COVID-19. MiXCR, run by TCRdb on the 5' RACE reads, gives a single entry per CDR3 protein. The repertoire holds 550,000 to 600,000 distinct CDR3 sequences, less than 25% seen once, with about 8.4% in the top ten. The sequencing sample was made of PBMCs or a T cell subset sorted from them (not recorded which). The receptors were sampled from an adult woman who had mild COVID-19 (a few samples of this study predate the infection). Cell type and time point are not known. Each CDR3 is given with its conserved first and last residue. A D gene is named only where the DNA matches it firmly. Rows give clone size only sometimes, using once, few, many, or a class for an expanded clone.

j_call d_call clone_size v_call cdr3_nt cdr3_aa
TRBJ2-7 TRBD1 many TRBV4-2 TGTGCCAGCAGCCAAGATGCGGGACAGGGATCGTCCGAGCAGTACTTC CASSQDAGQGSSEQYF
TRBJ2-7 . few TRBV28 TGTGCCAGCAGCTCTCGCCGGGACTCAATGAACTACGAGCAGTACTTC CASSSRRDSMNYEQYF
TRBJ1-1 . few TRBV6-6 TGTGCCAGCAGTTACGGCGGCGGGCGCCGAAAGGGCACTGAAGCTTTCTTT CASSYGGGRRKGTEAFF
TRBJ1-5 TRBD1 . TRBV5-6 TGTGCCAGCAGCTCTCGACAGGGCCAGTTGAACACTCAGCCCCAGCATTTT CASSSRQGQLNTQPQHF
TRBJ2-1 TRBD2 . TRBV20-1 TGCAGTGCGGGGAGCGGGAGCTCCTACAATGAGCAGTTCTTC CSAGSGSSYNEQFF
TRBJ2-7 . . TRBV20-1 TGCAGTGCTAGAGGTGGGCTGGTACCCCCGGGCGAGCAGTACTTC CSARGGLVPPGEQYF
TRBJ2-1 TRBD1 . TRBV19 TGTGCCAGTAGCCGGACAGGGGGCAAAGGGTTTTCCTACAATGAGCAGTTCTTC CASSRTGGKGFSYNEQFF
TRBJ1-1 . . TRBV4-1 TGCGCCAGCAGCCAAGATCGAGGCAGGGTAGGAACTGAAGCTTTCTTT CASSQDRGRVGTEAFF
TRBJ2-7 . . TRBV5-4 TGTGCCAGCAGCCATTCCGGGCCCCTGGTCTACGAGCAGTACTTC CASSHSGPLVYEQYF
TRBJ2-2 . . TRBV7-6 TGTGCCAGCAGCTTACAACCCCTAGCGCTCTCGAACACCGGGGAGCTGTTTTTT CASSLQPLALSNTGELFF
TRBJ2-5 . . TRBV20-1 TGCAGTGCTAGAGATGGGGTTCTGGAGACCCAGTACTTC CSARDGVLETQYF
TRBJ1-5 . . TRBV24-1 TGTGCCACCAGTGATGGGGCGGGAGTCAATCAGCCCCAGCATTTT CATSDGAGVNQPQHF
TRBJ1-1 . few TRBV14 TGTGCCAGCAGCCAAGTTGATGGCACTGAAGCTTTCTTT CASSQVDGTEAFF
TRBJ2-2 . few TRBV5-1 TGCGCCAGCAGCTTGGTGCCGGGAGTTGAGACCGGGGAGCTGTTTTTT CASSLVPGVETGELFF
TRBJ2-1 . few TRBV7-2 TGTGCCAGCAGCTTAGACACAAGCGTAACCTACGAGCAGTTCTTC CASSLDTSVTYEQFF
TRBJ2-5 TRBD2 . TRBV5-1 TGCGCCAGCAGCTTGGCGCTAGCGGGAGCGGTGCAAGAGACCCAGTACTTC CASSLALAGAVQETQYF
TRBJ2-5 TRBD2 few TRBV7-2 TGTGCCAGCAGCCTCCAGCGGGGTAGAGAGACCCAGTACTTC CASSLQRGRETQYF
TRBJ2-2 . . TRBV24-1 TGTGCCACCAGTGATCCAACGGGAGCGGGTACCGGGGAGCTGTTTTTT CATSDPTGAGTGELFF
TRBJ2-1 TRBD1 few TRBV3-1 TGTGCCAGCAGCCAACAGGGGGTCTCCTACAATGAGCAGTTCTTC CASSQQGVSYNEQFF
TRBJ2-5 TRBD2 few TRBV7-8 TGTGCCAGCAGCTTCGGCGGGGGGTTGGAGACCCAGTACTTC CASSFGGGLETQYF
TRBJ2-7 . . TRBV10-3 TGTGCCATCGCTGCAGGGTCGATGGACGAGCAGTACTTC CAIAAGSMDEQYF
TRBJ2-1 TRBD2 many TRBV5-1 TGCGCCAGCAGCGTACTAGCGGAGAACAATGAGCAGTTCTTC CASSVLAENNEQFF
TRBJ2-7 TRBD1 . TRBV5-1 TGCGCCAGCAGGGCCCCGGGACAGGGCTACGAGCAGTACTTC CASRAPGQGYEQYF
TRBJ2-5 . . TRBV12-3/TRBV12-4 TGTGCCAGCAGTTTCGTTGGGGGTCCCCAAGAGACCCAGTACTTC CASSFVGGPQETQYF
TRBJ2-7 . many TRBV20-1 TGCAGTGCTGCGAATCTCTACGAGCAGTACTTC CSAANLYEQYF
TRBJ2-3 . few TRBV11-2 TGTGCCAGCAGCTACATCGGTGAGGGGGGCCGCACAGATACGCAGTATTTT CASSYIGEGGRTDTQYF
TRBJ2-5 TRBD2 . TRBV4-2 TGTGCCAGCAGCCAAGCAGGACTAGCGGGAGTCCCTATGGGAGAGACCCAGTACTTC CASSQAGLAGVPMGETQYF
TRBJ2-7 . many TRBV7-2 TGTGCCAGCAGCTTAGTGTCGACCAGCTCCTACGAGCAGTACTTC CASSLVSTSSYEQYF
TRBJ2-5 TRBD2 . TRBV9 TGTGCCAGCCGAAGGGGGGGACTAGCCGTGAGAGAGACCCAGTACTTC CASRRGGLAVRETQYF